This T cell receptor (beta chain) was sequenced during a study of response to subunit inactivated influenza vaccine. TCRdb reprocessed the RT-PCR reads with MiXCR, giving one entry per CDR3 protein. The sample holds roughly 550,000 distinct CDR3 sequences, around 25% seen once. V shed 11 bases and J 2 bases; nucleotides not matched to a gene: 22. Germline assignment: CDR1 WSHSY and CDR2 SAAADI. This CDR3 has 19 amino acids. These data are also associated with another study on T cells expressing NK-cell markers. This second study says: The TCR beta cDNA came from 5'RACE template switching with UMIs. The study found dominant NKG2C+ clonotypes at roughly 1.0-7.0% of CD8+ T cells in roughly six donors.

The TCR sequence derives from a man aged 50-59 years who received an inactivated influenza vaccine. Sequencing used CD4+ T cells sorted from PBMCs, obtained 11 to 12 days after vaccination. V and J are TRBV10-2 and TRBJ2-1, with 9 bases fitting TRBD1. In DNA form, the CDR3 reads TGCGCCTTAGCGCGGGATTCGGGCTCGGGACAGGGTCCCTACAATGAGCAGTTCTTC. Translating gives CALARDSGSGQGPYNEQFF.